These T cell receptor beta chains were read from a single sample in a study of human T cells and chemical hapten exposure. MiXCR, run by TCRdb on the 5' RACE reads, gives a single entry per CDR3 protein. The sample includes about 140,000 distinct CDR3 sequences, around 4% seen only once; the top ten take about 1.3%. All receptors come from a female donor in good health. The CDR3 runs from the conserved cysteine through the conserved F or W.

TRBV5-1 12 CASSWDSETQYF
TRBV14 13 CASSQSFRGEQYF
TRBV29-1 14 CSVAGTSGDDTQYF
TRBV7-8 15 CASSSLTGSDQPQHF
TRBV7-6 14 CASSLTGWNTEAFF
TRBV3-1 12 CASSQAGSEAFF
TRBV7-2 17 CASSLEGGPVSNQPQHF
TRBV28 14 CASSPLSRVYEQYF
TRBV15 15 CATSRAGQARDEQFF
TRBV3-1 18 CASSQDSETGGSTYEQYF
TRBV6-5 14 CASRFGQTNTEAFF